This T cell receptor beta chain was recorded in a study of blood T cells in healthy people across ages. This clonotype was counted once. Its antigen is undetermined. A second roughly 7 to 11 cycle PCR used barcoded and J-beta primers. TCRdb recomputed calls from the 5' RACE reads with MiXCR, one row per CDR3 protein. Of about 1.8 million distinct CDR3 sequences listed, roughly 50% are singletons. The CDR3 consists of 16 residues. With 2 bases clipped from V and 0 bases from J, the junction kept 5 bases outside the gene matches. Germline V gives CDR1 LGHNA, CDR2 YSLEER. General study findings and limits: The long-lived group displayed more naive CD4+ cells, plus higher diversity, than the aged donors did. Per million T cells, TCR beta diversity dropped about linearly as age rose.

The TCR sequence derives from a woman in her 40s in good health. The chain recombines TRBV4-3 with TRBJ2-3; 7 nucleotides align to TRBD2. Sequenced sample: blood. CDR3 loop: CASSQYGGFSTDTQYF. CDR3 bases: TGCGCCAGCAGCCAATACGGGGGGTTCAGCACAGATACGCAGTATTTT.